This T cell receptor beta chain was sequenced in a study of OX40 agonist ivuxolimab in advanced cancers. Across the study: All patients had ivuxolimab intravenously every 2 weeks at 0.01 to 10 mg/kg. Patients assigned to dose escalation were diagnosed with hepatocellular carcinoma, melanoma, renal cell or head and neck cancer. Prior checkpoint blockade (anti-PD-1, anti-PD-L1 or anti-CTLA-4) was permitted; approximately 44% had it. General study points: More expanded clones were found, on average, in CD8+ than in CD4+ T cells.

The table came from immunoSEQ multiplex PCR; TCRdb's copy has only in-frame clones and leaves some out. The data hold over 80,000 clones, with about 90% observed a single time. Comment on this clone: Its antigen is undetermined.

V lost 3 bases and J 5 bases, leaving 10 bases between the germline ends. The CDR3 is made up of 14 amino acids. CDR1 KGHSH and CDR2 LQKENI come from the germline V gene. The specimen was CD4+ or CD8+ T cells sorted from blood, collected in a trial of the OX40 agonist ivuxolimab. The chain uses TRBV18 and TRBJ1-4, with D possibly TRBD1 on 5 matching bases. This receptor was obtained from an adult with an advanced solid tumor such as melanoma, head and neck, liver or kidney cancer. CDR3 nucleotides: TGTGCCAGCTCACCGACCAGGGAGAATGAAAAACTGTTTTTT. It codes for CASSPTRENEKLFF.